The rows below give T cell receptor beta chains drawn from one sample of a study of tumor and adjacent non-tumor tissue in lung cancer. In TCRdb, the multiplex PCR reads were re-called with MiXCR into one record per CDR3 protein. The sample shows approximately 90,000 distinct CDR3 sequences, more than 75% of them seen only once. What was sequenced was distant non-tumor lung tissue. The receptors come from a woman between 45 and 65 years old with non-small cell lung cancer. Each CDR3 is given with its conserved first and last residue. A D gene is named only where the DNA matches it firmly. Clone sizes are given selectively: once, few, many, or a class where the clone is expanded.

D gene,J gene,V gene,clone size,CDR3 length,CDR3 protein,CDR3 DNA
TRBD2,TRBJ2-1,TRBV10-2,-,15,CASSESSSGMNEKFF,TGCGCCAGCAGTGAGTCTAGTAGCGGGATGAATGAGAAGTTCTTC
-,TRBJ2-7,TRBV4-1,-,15,CASSHTLTGFYEQYF,TGCGCCAGCAGCCATACCCTGACAGGCTTCTACGAGCAGTACTTC
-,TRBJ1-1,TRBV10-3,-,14,CPIRPGAGDTEAFF,TGTCCCATCAGGCCAGGGGCTGGGGACACTGAAGCTTTCTTT
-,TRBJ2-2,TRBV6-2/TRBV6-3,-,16,CTSIRLGHRPTGELFF,TGTACCAGCATTCGCCTTGGACACAGGCCAACCGGGGAGCTGTTTTTT
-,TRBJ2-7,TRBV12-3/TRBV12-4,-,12,CASSSGGSEQYF,TGTGCCAGCAGCTCAGGAGGCAGCGAGCAGTACTTC
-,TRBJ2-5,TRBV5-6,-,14,CASSLLVEMETQYF,TGTGCCAGCAGCTTGTTGGTAGAAATGGAGACCCAGTACTTC
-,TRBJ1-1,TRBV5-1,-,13,CASSSGQIAEAFF,TGCGCCAGCAGCTCGGGGCAAATCGCTGAAGCTTTCTTT
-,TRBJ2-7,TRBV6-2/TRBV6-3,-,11,CATSFAYEQYF,TGTGCCACCAGTTTCGCCTACGAGCAATACTTC
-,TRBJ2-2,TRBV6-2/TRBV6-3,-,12,CALGPYTGELVF,TGTGCCCTCGGTCCCTACACCGGGGAGCTGGTTTTT
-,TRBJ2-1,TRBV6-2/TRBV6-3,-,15,CASSYGGSRKNEQCF,TGTGCCAGCAGTTATGGGGGAAGCCGGAAAAATGAGCAGTGCTTC
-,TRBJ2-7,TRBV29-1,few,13,CSVAAEQGIEQYF,TGCAGCGTTGCGGCGGAACAGGGAATCGAGCAGTATTTC
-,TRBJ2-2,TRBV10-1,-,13,CACGIANTGELFF,TGCGCCTGCGGGATAGCGAACACCGGGGAACTGTTTTTT
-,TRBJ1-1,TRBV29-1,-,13,CSVEQGIGTEAFF,TGCAGTGTTGAACAAGGCATAGGCACTGAAGCTTTCTTT
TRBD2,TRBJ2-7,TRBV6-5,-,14,CASSFSGRVREWYF,TGTGCCAGCAGTTTTAGCGGGAGGGTTCGCGAGTGGTACTTC
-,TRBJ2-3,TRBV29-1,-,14,CSVNLAVGVDTQYF,TGCAGCGTCAACCTAGCTGTAGGGGTAGATACGCAGTATTTT
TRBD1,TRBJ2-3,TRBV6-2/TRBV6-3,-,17,CAISYPGTEAYTDTQYF,TGTGCCATCAGTTACCCTGGGACAGAAGCCTACACAGATACTCAGTATTTT
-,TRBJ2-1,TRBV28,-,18,CASSLFVPAESSYNDQFF,TGTGCCAGCAGTTTATTCGTACCAGCGGAAAGCTCCTACAATGATCAGTTCTTC
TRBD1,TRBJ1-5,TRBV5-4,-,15,CVSSAGQGGNQPQHF,TGTGTCAGCAGCGCCGGACAGGGGGGCAACCAGCCCCAGCATTTT
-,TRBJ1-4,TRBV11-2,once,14,CASSIEGINEKLFF,TGTGCCAGCAGCATAGAGGGGATTAATGAAAAACTGTTTTTT
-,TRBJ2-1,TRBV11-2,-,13,CASSLEALNEHFF,TGTGCCAGCAGCCTAGAGGCTCTCAATGAACATTTCTTC
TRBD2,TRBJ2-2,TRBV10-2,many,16,CASSDYSGRVAGELFF,TGCGCCAGCAGTGATTATAGCGGGAGGGTAGCCGGGGAGCTGTTTTTT
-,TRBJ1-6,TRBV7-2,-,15,CASSSQGADISPLHF,TGTGCCAGCAGCTCACAGGGAGCAGACATTTCACCCCTCCACTTT
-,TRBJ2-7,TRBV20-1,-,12,CCDTSPQRGQYF,TGCTGTGACACGTCCCCCCAGCGAGGGCAGTACTTC
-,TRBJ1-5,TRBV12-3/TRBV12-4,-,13,CASSQNSNQSQHF,TGTGCCAGCAGTCAAAATAGCAATCAGTCCCAGCATTTT
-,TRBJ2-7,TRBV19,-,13,CTSRVTESYEQYF,TGTACCAGTAGGGTGACAGAATCCTACGAGCAGTACTTC
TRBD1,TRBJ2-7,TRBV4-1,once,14,CASSQDTGVWGQYF,TGCGCCAGCAGCCAAGATACAGGGGTGTGGGGTCAGTACTTC
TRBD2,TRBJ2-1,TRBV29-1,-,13,CSVVGGGIYEQFF,TGCAGCGTTGTGGGGGGGGGTATCTACGAGCAGTTCTTC
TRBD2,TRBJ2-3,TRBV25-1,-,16,CASSGWTSRLTDTQYF,TGTGCCAGCAGTGGTTGGACTAGCAGATTAACAGATACGCAGTATTTT
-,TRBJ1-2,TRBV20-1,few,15,CSARDNNRVNYGYTF,TGCAGTGCTAGAGATAATAACAGGGTTAACTATGGCTACACCTTC
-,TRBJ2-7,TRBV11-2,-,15,CASSTGAGRTYEQCF,TGTGCCAGCAGCACCGGGGCAGGGCGTACCTACGAGCAGTGCTTC
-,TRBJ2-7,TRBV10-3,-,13,CASRHSDSYEQYF,TGTGCCTCCCGGCACAGTGACTCTTACGAGCAGTACTTC
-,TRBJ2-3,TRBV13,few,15,CASSLARQNTDTQYF,TGTGCCAGCAGCTTAGCGAGACAGAACACAGATACGCAGTATTTT
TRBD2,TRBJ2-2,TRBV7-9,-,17,CASSLYGTSGRARELFF,TGTGCCAGCAGCTTATACGGGACTAGCGGGAGGGCCAGAGAGCTCTTTTTT
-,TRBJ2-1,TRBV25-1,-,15,CASSEPGEGYNEQFF,TGTGCCAGCAGTGAACCGGGAGAGGGTTACAATGAGCAGTTCTTC
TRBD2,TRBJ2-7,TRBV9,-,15,CASSARIGRSAEQYF,TGTGCCAGCAGCGCCCGTATCGGGAGGTCTGCCGAACAATACTTC
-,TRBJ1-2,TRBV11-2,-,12,CAISPGTYDYTF,TGTGCCATCAGCCCAGGGACCTATGACTACACCTTC
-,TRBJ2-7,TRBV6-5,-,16,CASSYSQTIGVYEQYF,TGTGCCAGTAGTTACTCGCAGACAATAGGCGTCTACGAGCAGTACTTC
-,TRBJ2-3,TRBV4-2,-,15,CVCSQSVGPVDTQYF,TGTGTCTGCAGCCAAAGTGTAGGCCCGGTAGATACGCAGTATTTT
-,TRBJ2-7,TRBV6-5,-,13,CTSSYSMGGELYF,TGTACCAGCAGTTACTCCATGGGGGGCGAGCTGTACTTC
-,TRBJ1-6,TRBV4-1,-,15,CASGHPEGNNSPLHF,TGCGCCAGCGGCCATCCGGAGGGTAATAATTCACCCCTCCACTTC
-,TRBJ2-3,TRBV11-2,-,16,CVISLGVLTSTDTQYF,TGTGTTATCAGCTTAGGGGTCCTAACTAGCACAGATACGCAGTATTTT
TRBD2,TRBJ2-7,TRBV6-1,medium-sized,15,CASSEFQAGGYEQYF,TGTGCCAGCAGTGAATTTCAAGCGGGAGGGTACGAGCAGTACTTC
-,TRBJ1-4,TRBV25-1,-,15,CASSDYLGTNEKLFF,TGTGCCAGCAGTGACTACCTGGGCACTAATGAAAAACTGTTTTTT
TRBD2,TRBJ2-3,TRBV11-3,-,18,CASSLGLAGPGGSDTQYF,TGTGCCAGTAGCTTAGGACTAGCGGGACCAGGGGGCTCAGATACGCAATATTTT
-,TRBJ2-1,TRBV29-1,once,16,CSVPRGGTAKDNEQFF,TGCAGCGTCCCCCGTGGCGGGACAGCGAAAGACAATGAGCAGTTCTTC
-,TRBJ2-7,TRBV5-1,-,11,CASRHVLEQYF,TGTGCCAGCAGGCACGTGCTCGAGCAGTACTTC
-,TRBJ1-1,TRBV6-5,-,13,CAISWRESTEAFF,TGTGCCATCAGTTGGAGGGAATCGACTGAAGCTTTCTTT
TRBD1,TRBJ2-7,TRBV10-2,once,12,CVNRQGGNKQNF,TGCGTCAACAGACAGGGGGGCAACAAGCAGAACTTC
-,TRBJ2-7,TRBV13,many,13,CASSFGQSYEQYF,TGTGCCAGCAGCTTCGGACAATCCTACGAGCAGTACTTC
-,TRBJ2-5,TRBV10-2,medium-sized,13,CASSPRAQETQYF,TGCGCCAGCAGCCCCAGGGCCCAAGAGACCCAGTACTTC
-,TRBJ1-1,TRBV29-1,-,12,CSVGDMITEAFF,TGCAGCGTTGGTGACATGATCACTGAAGCTTTCTTT
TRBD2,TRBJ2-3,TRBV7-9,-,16,CASSPQERESADAQYF,TGTGCCAGCAGTCCTCAGGAGCGGGAAAGCGCAGATGCGCAGTATTTT
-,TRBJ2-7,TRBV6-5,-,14,CASRPREGAYVQYF,TGTGCCAGCAGACCCCGGGAAGGCGCCTACGTGCAGTACTTC
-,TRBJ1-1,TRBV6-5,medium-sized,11,CASSTVGKAFF,TGTGCCAGCAGCACCGTGGGGAAAGCTTTCTTT
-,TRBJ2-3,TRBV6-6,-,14,CASTEDATTDTQYF,TGCGCCAGTACCGAAGACGCTACCACAGATACGCAGTATTTT
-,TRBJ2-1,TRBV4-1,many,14,CASSPTKVVDEQFF,TGCGCCAGCAGCCCGACTAAGGTTGTTGATGAGCAGTTCTTC
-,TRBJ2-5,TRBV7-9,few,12,CDSSTLEETQYF,TGTGACAGCAGTACCCTAGAAGAGACCCAGTACTTC
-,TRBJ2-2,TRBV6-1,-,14,CASNWSGYTGELFF,TGTGCCTCGAATTGGAGCGGGTACACCGGGGAGTTGTTTTTT
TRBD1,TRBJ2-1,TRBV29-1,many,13,CSADGTGGVEQFF,TGCAGCGCAGACGGGACAGGGGGCGTTGAGCAGTTCTTC
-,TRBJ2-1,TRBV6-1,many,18,CASRKGAEGGGSYNEQFF,TGTGCCAGCAGGAAAGGGGCCGAGGGAGGGGGGAGCTACAATGAGCAGTTCTTC